This T cell receptor beta chain stems from a study of T-cell memory formation after mild COVID-19. Study summary: Most TCR clusters belonged to a single donor.

Regarding this clonotype: Its antigen is as yet unknown.

General study points: Cross-reactive memory appears to have joined, as suggested by some responding clones showing up in pre-infection memory.

The CDR3 contains 15 residues. Deletions cut 8 bases from V and 4 bases from J, with 20 bases between. CDR1 and CDR2 (germline): MGHDK, SYGVNS. One entry per CDR3 protein results from TCRdb running MiXCR on the 5' RACE reads. The table shows around 250,000 distinct CDR3 sequences, with roughly a sixth occurring only once. Material: PBMCs or a T cell subset sorted from them (not recorded which). The origin of this receptor is a young man who had mild COVID-19 (a few samples of this study predate the infection). Cell type and time point are not known. The chain combines TRBV25-1 with TRBJ1-1; D may be TRBD1 (6 bases). Here the CDR3 reads CASGQGGYPGTEAFF. The CDR3, as DNA: TGTGCCAGCGGCCAAGGGGGGTACCCTGGCACTGAAGCTTTCTTT. Full variable domain (missing parts from reference TRBV25-1 and TRBJ1-1): EADIYQTPRYLVIGTGKKITLECSQTMGHDKMYWYQQDPGMELHLIHYSYGVNSTEKGDLSSESTVSRIRTEHFPLTLESARPSHTSQYLCASGQGGYPGTEAFFGQGTRLTVV.